The sequence of this TCR beta chain was determined in a study of spatial heterogeneity in lung cancer. In the study overall: Raw-read counts averaged over ten per unique TCR and UMI combination.

This clonotype was seen once. Germline V gene data show CDR1 as MNHEY and CDR2 as SVGAGI. This CDR3 contains 13 residues. Trimming cost V 6 bases and J 4 bases, with 10 bases left between them. Stated time point: sample taken at primary tumor resection. Samples were obtained from about 72 donors, all untreated early-stage non-small cell lung cancer patients. No cell sorting; template was whole RNA from tumor, lung tissue or PBMC. The study tagged each TCR cDNA molecule with a unique molecular identifier. TCRdb fed the 5' RACE reads into MiXCR, producing one record per CDR3 protein. This sample has 39,000 or so distinct CDR3 sequences, with approximately 7.5% found just once.

The clonotype was recovered from a male donor with early-stage non-small cell lung cancer. Sequenced here: PBMCs, sampled at surgery. The V gene is TRBV6-5, the J gene TRBJ1-3; D not certain. CDR3 in amino acids: CASSPPQGNTIYF. The CDR3 nucleotides are TGTGCCAGCAGCCCTCCCCAGGGAAACACCATATATTTT.